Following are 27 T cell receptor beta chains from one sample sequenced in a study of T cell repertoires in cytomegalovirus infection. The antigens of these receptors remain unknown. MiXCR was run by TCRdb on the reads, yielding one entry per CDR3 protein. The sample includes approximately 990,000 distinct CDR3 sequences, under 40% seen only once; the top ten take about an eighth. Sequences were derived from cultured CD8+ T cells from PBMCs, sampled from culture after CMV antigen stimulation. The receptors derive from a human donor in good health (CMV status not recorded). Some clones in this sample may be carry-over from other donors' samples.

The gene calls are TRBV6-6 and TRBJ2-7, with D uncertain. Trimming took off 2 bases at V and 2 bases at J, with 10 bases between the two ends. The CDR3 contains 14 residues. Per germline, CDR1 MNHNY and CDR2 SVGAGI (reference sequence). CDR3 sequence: CASSYGTPPYEQYV. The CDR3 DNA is TGTGCCAGCAGTTACGGAACACCCCCCTACGAGCAGTACGTC.

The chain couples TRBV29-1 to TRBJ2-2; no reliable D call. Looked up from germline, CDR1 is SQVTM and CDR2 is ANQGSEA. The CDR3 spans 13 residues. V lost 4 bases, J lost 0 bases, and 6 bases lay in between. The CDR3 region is CSVGHPNTGELFF. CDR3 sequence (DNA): TGCAGCGTTGGGCACCCGAACACCGGGGAGCTGTTTTTT.

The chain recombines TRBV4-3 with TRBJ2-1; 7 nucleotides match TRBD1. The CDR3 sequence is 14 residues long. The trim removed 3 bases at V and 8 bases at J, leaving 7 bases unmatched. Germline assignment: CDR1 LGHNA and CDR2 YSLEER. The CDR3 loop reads CASSHGFRGYEQFF. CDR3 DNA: TGCGCCAGCAGCCATGGATTCAGGGGGTATGAGCAGTTCTTC.

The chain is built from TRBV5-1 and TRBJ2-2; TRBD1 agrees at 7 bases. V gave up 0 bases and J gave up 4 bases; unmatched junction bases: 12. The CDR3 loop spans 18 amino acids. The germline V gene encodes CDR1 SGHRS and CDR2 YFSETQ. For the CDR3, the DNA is TGCGCCAGCAGCTTGGCTAACTCCCCTGGGACAGTCACCGGGGAGCTGTTTTTT. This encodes CASSLANSPGTVTGELFF. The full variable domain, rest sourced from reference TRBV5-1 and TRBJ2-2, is KAGVTQTPRYLIKTRGQQVTLSCSPISGHRSVSWYQQTPGQGLQFLFEYFSETQRNKGNFPGRFSGRQFSNSRSEMNVSTLELGDSALYLCASSLANSPGTVTGELFFGEGSRLTVL.

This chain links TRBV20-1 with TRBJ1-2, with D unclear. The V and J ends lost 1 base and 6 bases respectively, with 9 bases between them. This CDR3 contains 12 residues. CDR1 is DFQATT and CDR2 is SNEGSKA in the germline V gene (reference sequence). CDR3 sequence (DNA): TGCAGTGCTAGAGGCGGTGGAGATGGCTACACCTTC. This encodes CSARGGGDGYTF.

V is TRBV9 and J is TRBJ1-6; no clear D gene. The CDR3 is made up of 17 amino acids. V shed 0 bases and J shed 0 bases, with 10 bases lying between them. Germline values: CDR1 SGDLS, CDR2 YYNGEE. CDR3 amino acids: CASSVEGLGSYNSPLHF. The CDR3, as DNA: TGTGCCAGCAGCGTAGAGGGCCTAGGCTCCTATAATTCACCCCTCCACTTT. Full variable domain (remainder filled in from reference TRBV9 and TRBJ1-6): DSGVTQTPKHLITATGQRVTLRCSPRSGDLSVYWYQQSLDQGLQFLIQYYNGEERAKGNILERFSAQQFPDLHSELNLSSLELGDSALYFCASSVEGLGSYNSPLHFGNGTRLTVT.

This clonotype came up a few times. The CDR3 is CASSSRRNQPQHF. The CDR3 DNA is TGTGCCAGCAGTTCAAGGAGAAATCAGCCCCAGCATTTT. This sequence joins TRBV28 and TRBJ1-5; D is undetermined. The CDR3 is 13 amino acids. Between the trimmed V and J ends, which lost 4 bases and 4 bases, there was a span of 8 bases. Germline loops: CDR1 MDHEN, CDR2 SYDVKM.

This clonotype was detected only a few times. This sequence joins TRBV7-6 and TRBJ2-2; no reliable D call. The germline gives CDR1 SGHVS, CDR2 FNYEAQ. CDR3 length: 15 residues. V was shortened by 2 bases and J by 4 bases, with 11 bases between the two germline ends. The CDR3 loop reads CASSLPDRGTGELFF. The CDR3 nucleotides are TGTGCCAGCAGCTTACCGGACCGAGGCACCGGGGAGCTGTTTTTT.

The CDR3 sequence: CASSTTVSAETQYF. The CDR3, as DNA: TGTGCCAGCAGCACGACGGTCTCGGCAGAGACCCAGTACTTC. V gene TRBV7-8 combines with J gene TRBJ2-5; D ambiguous. CDR3 length: 14 residues. Trimming stripped 5 bases from V and 4 bases from J, with 14 bases between. Germline V gives CDR1 SGHVS, CDR2 FQNEAQ.

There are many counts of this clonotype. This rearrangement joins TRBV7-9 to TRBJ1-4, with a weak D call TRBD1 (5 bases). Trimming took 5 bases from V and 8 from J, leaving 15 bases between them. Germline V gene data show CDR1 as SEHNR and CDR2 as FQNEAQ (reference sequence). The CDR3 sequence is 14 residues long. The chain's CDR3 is CASSQYRDEEKLFF. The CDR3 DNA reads TGTGCCAGCAGCCAATACCGGGACGAAGAAAAACTGTTTTTT.

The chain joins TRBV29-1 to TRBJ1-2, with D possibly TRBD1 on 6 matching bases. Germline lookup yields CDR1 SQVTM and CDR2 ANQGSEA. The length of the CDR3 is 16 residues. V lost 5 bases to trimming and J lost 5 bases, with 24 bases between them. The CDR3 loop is CSVIGGGSQHSYGYTF. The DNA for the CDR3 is TGCAGCGTTATAGGGGGTGGCAGTCAACACTCGTATGGCTACACCTTC.

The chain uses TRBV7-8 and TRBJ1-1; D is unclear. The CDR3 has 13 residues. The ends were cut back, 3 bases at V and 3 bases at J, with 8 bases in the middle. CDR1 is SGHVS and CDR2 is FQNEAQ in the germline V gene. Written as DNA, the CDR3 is TGTGCCAGCAGCTTTTTACAGTACACTGAAGCTTTCTTT. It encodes CASSFLQYTEAFF.

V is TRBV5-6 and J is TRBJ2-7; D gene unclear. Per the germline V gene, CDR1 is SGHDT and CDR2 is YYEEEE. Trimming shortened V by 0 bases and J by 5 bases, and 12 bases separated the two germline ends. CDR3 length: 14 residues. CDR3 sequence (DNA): TGTGCCAGCAGCTTGGGGATCCCGAACCACGAGCAGTACTTC. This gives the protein CASSLGIPNHEQYF.

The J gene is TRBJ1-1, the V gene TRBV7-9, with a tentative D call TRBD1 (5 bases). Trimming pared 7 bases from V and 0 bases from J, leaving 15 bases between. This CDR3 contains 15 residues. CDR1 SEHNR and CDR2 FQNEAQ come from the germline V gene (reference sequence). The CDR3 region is CASIDPRGLNTEAFF. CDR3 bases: TGTGCCAGCATCGACCCGCGGGGACTGAACACTGAAGCTTTCTTT.

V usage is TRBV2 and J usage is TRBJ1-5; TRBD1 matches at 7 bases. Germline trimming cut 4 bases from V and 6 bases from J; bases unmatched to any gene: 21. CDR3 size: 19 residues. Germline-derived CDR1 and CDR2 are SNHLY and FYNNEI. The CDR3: CASSGLNEDRAAHSQPQHF. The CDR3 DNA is TGTGCCAGCAGTGGTTTAAATGAAGACAGGGCGGCTCACAGTCAGCCCCAGCATTTT.

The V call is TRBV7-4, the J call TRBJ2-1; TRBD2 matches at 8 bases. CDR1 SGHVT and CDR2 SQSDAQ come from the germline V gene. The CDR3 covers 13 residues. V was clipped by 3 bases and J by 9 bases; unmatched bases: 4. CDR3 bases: TGTGCCAGCAGCTTTAGCGGGGAGGGTGAGCAGTTCTTC. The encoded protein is CASSFSGEGEQFF.

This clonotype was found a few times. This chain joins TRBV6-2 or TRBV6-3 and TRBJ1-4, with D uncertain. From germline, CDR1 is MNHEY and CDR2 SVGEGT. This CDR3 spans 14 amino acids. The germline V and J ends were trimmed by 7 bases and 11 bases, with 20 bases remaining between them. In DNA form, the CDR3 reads TGTGCCAGCACCCACGAGGGTTTAATTCGGAAACTGTTTTTT. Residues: CASTHEGLIRKLFF.

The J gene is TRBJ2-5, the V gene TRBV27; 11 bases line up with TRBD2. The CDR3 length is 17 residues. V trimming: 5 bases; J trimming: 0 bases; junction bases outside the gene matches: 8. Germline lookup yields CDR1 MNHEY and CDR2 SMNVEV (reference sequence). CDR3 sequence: CASSPRLAGRDQETQYF. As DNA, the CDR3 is TGTGCCAGCAGTCCCCGACTAGCGGGGAGAGACCAAGAGACCCAGTACTTC.

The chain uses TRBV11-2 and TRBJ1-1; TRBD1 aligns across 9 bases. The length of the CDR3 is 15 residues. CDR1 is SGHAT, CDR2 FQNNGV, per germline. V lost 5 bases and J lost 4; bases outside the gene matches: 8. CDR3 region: CASSPGTGTPTEAFF. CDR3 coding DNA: TGTGCCAGCAGCCCGGGGACAGGGACCCCCACTGAAGCTTTCTTT.

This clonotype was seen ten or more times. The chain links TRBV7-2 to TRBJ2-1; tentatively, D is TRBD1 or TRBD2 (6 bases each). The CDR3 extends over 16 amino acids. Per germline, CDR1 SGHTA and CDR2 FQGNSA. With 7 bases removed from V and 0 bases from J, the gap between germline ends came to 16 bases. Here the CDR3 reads CASISGEVLSYNEQFF. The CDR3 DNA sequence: TGTGCCAGCATCTCAGGGGAGGTCCTCTCCTACAATGAGCAGTTCTTC.

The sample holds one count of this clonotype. The DNA for the CDR3 is TGTGCCAGCAGATGGACCAACAATGAGCAGTTCTTC. It codes for CASRWTNNEQFF. V usage is TRBV5-5 and J usage is TRBJ2-1, with D hard to call. Germline CDR1 SGHKS, CDR2 YYEKEE (reference sequence). Trimming pared 5 bases from V and 5 bases from J, leaving 8 bases between. The CDR3 runs 12 residues.

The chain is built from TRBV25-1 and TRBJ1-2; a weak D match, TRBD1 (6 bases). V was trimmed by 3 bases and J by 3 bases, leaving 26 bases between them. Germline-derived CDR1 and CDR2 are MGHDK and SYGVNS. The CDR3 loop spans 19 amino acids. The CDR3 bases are TGTGCCAGCAGTGAGCTTTACATTCCGAGACAGGTTCCTTACTATGGCTACACCTTC. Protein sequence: CASSELYIPRQVPYYGYTF.

CDR3 DNA: TGTGCCAGCAGATTTGGGACTAGCGGGGGGGGGGAACCCACAGATACGCAGTATTTT. The encoded protein is CASRFGTSGGGEPTDTQYF. The chain couples TRBV6-2 or TRBV6-3 to TRBJ2-3; 16 bases line up with TRBD2. With 6 bases clipped from V and 2 bases from J, the junction kept 11 bases outside the gene matches. CDR1 MNHEY and CDR2 SVGEGT come from the germline V gene. The CDR3 contains 19 residues.

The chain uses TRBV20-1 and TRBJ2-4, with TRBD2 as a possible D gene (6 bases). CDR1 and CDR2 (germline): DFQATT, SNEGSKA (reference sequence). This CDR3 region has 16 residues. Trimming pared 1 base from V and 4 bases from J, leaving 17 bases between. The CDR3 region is CSARGGRDWVKNIQYF. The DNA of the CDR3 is TGCAGTGCTAGAGGTGGGCGGGACTGGGTTAAAAACATTCAGTACTTC.

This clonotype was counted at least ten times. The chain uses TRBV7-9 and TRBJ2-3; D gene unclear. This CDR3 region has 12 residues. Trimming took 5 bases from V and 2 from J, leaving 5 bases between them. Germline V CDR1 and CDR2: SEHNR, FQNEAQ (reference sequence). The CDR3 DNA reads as TGTGCCAGCAGCGCTCACACAGATACGCAGTATTTT. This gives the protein CASSAHTDTQYF.

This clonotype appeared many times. The CDR3 DNA follows: TGTGCCAGCAGCTGGGGGATTCGACAGGCTATTTCCTACGAGCAGTACTTC. Protein sequence: CASSWGIRQAISYEQYF. This sequence joins TRBV12-3 or TRBV12-4 and TRBJ2-7; D perhaps matches TRBD1 (6 bases). The CDR3 covers 17 residues. Trimming removed 6 bases from V and 1 base from J, with 22 bases in between.

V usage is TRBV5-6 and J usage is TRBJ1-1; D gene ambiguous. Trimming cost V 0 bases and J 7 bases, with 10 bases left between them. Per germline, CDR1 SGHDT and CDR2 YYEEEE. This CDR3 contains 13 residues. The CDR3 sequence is CASSLGPADEAFF. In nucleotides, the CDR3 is TGTGCCAGCAGCTTGGGTCCCGCAGATGAAGCTTTCTTT.